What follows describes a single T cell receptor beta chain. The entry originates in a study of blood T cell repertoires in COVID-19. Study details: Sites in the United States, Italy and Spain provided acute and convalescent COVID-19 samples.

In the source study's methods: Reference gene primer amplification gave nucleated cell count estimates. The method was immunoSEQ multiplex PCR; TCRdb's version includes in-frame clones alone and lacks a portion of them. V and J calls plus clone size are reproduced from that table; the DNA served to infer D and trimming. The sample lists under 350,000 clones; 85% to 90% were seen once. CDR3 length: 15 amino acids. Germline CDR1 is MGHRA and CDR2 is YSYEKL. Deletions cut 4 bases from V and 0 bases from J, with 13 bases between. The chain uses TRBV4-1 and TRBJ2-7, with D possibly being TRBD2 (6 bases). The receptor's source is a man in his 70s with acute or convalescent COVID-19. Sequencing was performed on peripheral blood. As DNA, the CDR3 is TGCGCCAGCAGCCCCGGGGAGGTGATCTCCTACGAGCAGTACTTC. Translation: CASSPGEVISYEQYF.